Presented here are 15 T cell receptor beta chains from one specimen sequenced in a study of T cells in Graves' hyperthyroidism and ophthalmopathy. Researchers took RNA transcripts and amplified the TCR beta CDR3 regions from them. First-round RT-PCR of the TCR CDR3 relied on the HTBI primer set. TCRdb recomputed calls from the multiplex PCR reads with MiXCR, one row per CDR3 protein. The repertoire holds roughly 500,000 distinct CDR3 sequences, with 40% to 55% as singletons. The sequenced material came from peripheral blood or thyroid tissue (not recorded which). These receptors were collected from an adult woman with Graves' disease, either hyperthyroidism or ophthalmopathy (not recorded which).

The chain joins TRBV2 to TRBJ1-2; TRBD1 aligns across 12 bases. Germline V lookup: CDR1 SNHLY, CDR2 FYNNEI. The V segment lost 5 bases and the J segment 12 bases; nucleotides outside the gene matches: 10. The CDR3 extends over 14 amino acids. In DNA form, the CDR3 reads TGTGCCAGCAGTAGTCGGGACAGGGGGCACGGAAACACCTTC. It encodes CASSSRDRGHGNTF.

This sequence joins TRBV11-2 and TRBJ2-1, with D perhaps TRBD1 or TRBD2 (5 bases each). The CDR3 has 13 residues. With 3 bases removed from V and 7 bases from J, the gap between germline ends came to 10 bases. Per germline, CDR1 SGHAT and CDR2 FQNNGV. CDR3 protein: CASSLIGANEQFF. Written as DNA, the CDR3 is TGTGCCAGCAGCTTGATCGGGGCAAATGAGCAGTTCTTC.

This clonotype was picked up many times. This chain links TRBV11-2 with TRBJ2-5; no firm D call. The germline V gene encodes CDR1 SGHAT and CDR2 FQNNGV. The CDR3 extends over 16 amino acids. The ends were cut back, 5 bases at V and 5 bases at J, with 21 bases in the middle. CDR3 bases: TGTGCCAGCAGCCGAGGCAGGATTAGGTTTGGGGAGACCCAGTACTTC. This codes for CASSRGRIRFGETQYF. The whole variable domain, filled in from reference TRBV11-2 and TRBJ2-5, reads EAGVAQSPRYKIIEKRQSVAFWCNPISGHATLYWYQQILGQGPKLLIQFQNNGVVDDSQLPKDRFSAERLKGVDSTLKIQPAKLEDSAVYLCASSRGRIRFGETQYFGPGTRLLVL.

J is TRBJ1-2 and V is TRBV7-3, with TRBD1 as a possible D gene (6 bases). Germline lookup yields CDR1 SGHTA and CDR2 FQGTGA. The CDR3 spans 15 residues. V was trimmed by 4 bases and J by 8 bases, leaving 20 bases between them. CDR3 nucleotides: TGTGCCAGCAGCTCGGAAGGGGGTAATCTTCTAGGCTACACCTTC. This codes for CASSSEGGNLLGYTF.

This clonotype was seen only a few times. The gene calls are TRBV9 and TRBJ2-5; either TRBD1 or TRBD2 may fit D (5 bases each). V gave up 4 bases and J gave up 6 bases, with 13 bases separating them. The CDR3 has 13 residues. CDR1 and CDR2 from the germline V gene are SGDLS and YYNGEE. CDR3 in amino acids: CASSPRSGQTQYF. CDR3 bases: TGTGCCAGCAGCCCCCGATCGGGACAGACCCAGTACTTC.

This clonotype was detected ten times or more. The gene calls are TRBV12-5 and TRBJ1-5; 7 positions match TRBD1. The CDR3 is 14 residues long. Looked up from germline, CDR1 is LGHNT and CDR2 is FRNRAP. With V trimmed by 6 bases and J by 9 bases, 11 bases remained unmatched. The CDR3 nucleotides are TGTGCTAGTGGCCCAGACAGGGACCATGTGCCCCAGCATTTT. It translates to CASGPDRDHVPQHF.

This clonotype was seen ten or more times. CDR3: CASSLRVRGDRGYEQYF. Here the CDR3 DNA reads TGTGCCAGCAGCTTAAGGGTTCGCGGGGACAGGGGGTACGAGCAGTACTTC. V usage is TRBV7-9 and J usage is TRBJ2-7, with 11 bases fitting TRBD1. Germline trimming cut 2 bases from V and 4 bases from J; bases unmatched to any gene: 10. CDR3 length equals 17 residues. Germline V CDR1 and CDR2: SEHNR, FQNEAQ (reference sequence).

Ten or more counts support this clonotype. J is TRBJ2-7 and V is TRBV5-1; 8 bases map to TRBD2. The CDR3 has 15 residues. CDR1 SGHRS and CDR2 YFSETQ come from the germline V gene. With V trimmed by 7 bases and J by 7 bases, 16 bases remained unmatched. The CDR3 loop is CASENPSGPIREQYF. CDR3 DNA: TGCGCCAGCGAGAACCCTAGCGGGCCAATACGGGAGCAGTACTTC.

In nucleotides, the CDR3 is TGTGCCACCAGTCAAAATGCGTTTCAGGGGAACACTGAAGCTTTCTTT. Amino acids: CATSQNAFQGNTEAFF. V is TRBV24-1 and J is TRBJ1-1; D is possibly TRBD1 (5 bases). The V gene's germline CDR1 is KGHDR and CDR2 SFDVKD. Trimming cost V 6 bases and J 1 base, with 17 bases left between them. CDR3 length equals 16 residues.

As for this clonotype: A much larger clone is a single base away; this may be a read error. The gene calls are TRBV7-2 and TRBJ1-5; no reliable D call. The CDR3 consists of 13 residues. The germline V gene encodes CDR1 SGHTA and CDR2 FQGNSA. The CDR3 sequence is CAGSFVPNQPQHF. The CDR3, as DNA: TGTGCCGGCAGCTTCGTCCCCAATCAGCCCCAGCATTTT.

J is TRBJ2-2 and V is TRBV7-3; TRBD1 might be the D (6 bases). The CDR3 totals 13 residues. Trimming took off 3 bases at V and 5 bases at J, with 7 bases between the two ends. Germline assignment: CDR1 SGHTA and CDR2 FQGTGA. The CDR3 sequence: CASSFQGTGELFF. In DNA form, the CDR3 reads TGTGCCAGCAGCTTTCAGGGGACCGGGGAGCTGTTTTTT. The entire variable domain, with the rest obtained from reference TRBV7-3 and TRBJ2-2, is as follows: GAGVSQTPSNKVTEKGKYVELRCDPISGHTALYWYRQSLGQGPEFLIYFQGTGAADDSGLPNDRFFAVRPEGSVSTLKIQRTERGDSAVYLCASSFQGTGELFFGEGSRLTVL.

With respect to this clonotype: The conserved phenylalanine or tryptophan is not found at the CDR3 terminus, so this likely reflects a read error. Because the CDR3's place on the DNA is in doubt, the DNA is left out and the CDR3 is given as listed by TCRdb. The J gene is TRBJ2-7, the V gene TRBV7-9; the D segment call TRBD1 is taken from the table without a DNA check. Germline V gene lookup returns CDR1 SEHNR and CDR2 FQNEAQ (reference sequence). The CDR3 region is 13 residues in length, termini included. This CDR3 is CASTPGSSYEPLC.

With respect to this clonotype: The DNA is omitted, as the CDR3 cannot be located on it reliably, and the CDR3 follows TCRdb's listing. The chain is built from TRBV25-1 and TRBJ1-1. The CDR3 is made up of 15 amino acids, end residues included. Germline CDR1 and CDR2: MGHDK and SYGVNS. CDR3 protein: CACSASRGLNTEAFF.

This clonotype was seen at least ten times. The chain couples TRBV12-3 or TRBV12-4 to TRBJ1-2; tentative D call: TRBD1 (6 bases). This CDR3 has 13 amino acids. Trimming removed 5 bases at V and 4 bases at J, with 11 bases between. This CDR3 reads CASSEDRFYGYTF. In nucleotides, the CDR3 is TGTGCCAGCAGTGAGGACAGATTCTATGGCTACACCTTC.

Turning to this clonotype: This CDR3 is missing its conserved last phenylalanine or tryptophan, likely due to a read error. It is unclear where the CDR3 begins or ends on the DNA, so no DNA is shown, and the CDR3 is as TCRdb lists it. J is TRBJ2-5 and V is TRBV10-3; the D call of TRBD1 is as the table states it, not checked on the DNA. The CDR3 adds up to 15 amino acids, both ends counted. The germline V gene encodes CDR1 ENHRY and CDR2 SYGVKD. CDR3 amino acids: CAISGGQEYGYTFGS.